The next 26 T cell receptor beta chains were all read from a single sample in a study of persistence of HIV-infected CD4 T cells. The immunoSEQ assay was version 4, run in survey mode. The repertoire was sequenced with immunoSEQ multiplex PCR; TCRdb's copy has only in-frame clones and lacks some. The sample includes roughly 7,100 clones, around three quarters seen only once; the top ten take 66%. Stimulation used 10 ug/mL lysate from CMV-infected fibroblasts. CD4+ T cells upregulating both CD40 ligand and CD69 were sorted as responding cells. No antigen has been assigned to these receptors. The source was CD4+ T cells sorted from PBMCs after roughly 18-hour stimulation, collected from a patient who received antiretroviral therapy. These receptors came from an adult woman with HIV who was CMV-seropositive.

In DNA form, the CDR3 reads TGTGCCAGCAGTTACGTGGGAGAGGGCTATGGCTACACCTTC. Its protein product is CASSYVGEGYGYTF. The chain employs TRBV6-2 or TRBV6-3 and TRBJ1-2; D unclear. Trimming cost V 2 bases and J 4 bases, with 11 bases left between them. The CDR3 consists of 14 residues. Looked up from germline, CDR1 is MNHEY and CDR2 is SVGEGT.

The chain employs TRBV4-3 and TRBJ1-4, with TRBD1 matching 7 bases. This CDR3 is 17 amino acids long. Germline CDR1 and CDR2: LGHNA and YSLEER. With V trimmed by 0 bases and J by 8 bases, 12 bases remained unmatched. The CDR3 bases are TGCGCCAGCAGCCAAGAAGGATCGGGGAGACAGGGCGAAAAACTGTTTTTT. This sequence encodes CASSQEGSGRQGEKLFF.

This chain uses TRBV5-1 with TRBJ2-3; 9 bases fit TRBD2. This CDR3 is built from 19 residues. J lost 1 base, V lost 6 bases, and 18 bases had no gene match. Germline V gives CDR1 SGHRS, CDR2 YFSETQ. The DNA of the CDR3 is TGCGCCAGCACCCGTAGCGGGGGTCGGACCCTTCCTCGCACAGATACGCAGTATTTT. Residues: CASTRSGGRTLPRTDTQYF.

The chain employs TRBV11-3 and TRBJ2-3; D is unclear. Germline V gene lookup returns CDR1 SGHNT and CDR2 YENEEA. Trimming took 1 base from V and 1 from J, leaving 9 bases between them. The CDR3 consists of 15 residues. The chain's CDR3 is CASSLGGGRTDTQYF. DNA of the CDR3: TGTGCCAGCAGCTTAGGCGGTGGGCGCACAGATACGCAGTATTTT.

The genes are TRBV27 and TRBJ1-1; tentatively, D is TRBD1 (5 bases). CDR1 MNHEY and CDR2 SMNVEV come from the germline V gene (reference sequence). The CDR3 has 15 residues. V lost 4 bases, J lost 2 bases, and 14 bases lay in between. This CDR3 is CASSSAAQANTEAFF. The DNA of the CDR3 is TGTGCCAGCAGTTCTGCGGCACAGGCAAACACTGAAGCTTTCTTT.

Within the sample, this clone is large. The V gene is TRBV6-2 or TRBV6-3, the J gene TRBJ2-4; maybe TRBD2 (7 bases). Between the trimmed V and J ends, which lost 5 bases and 7 bases, there was a span of 18 bases. Germline V CDR1 and CDR2: MNHEY, SVGEGT. CDR3 size: 15 residues. The DNA of the CDR3 is TGTGCCAGCAGTACCCGTCCGGGGGGCTCCAACATTCAGTACTTC. Translated: CASSTRPGGSNIQYF.

The chain couples TRBV20-1 to TRBJ2-7; TRBD2 matches at 9 bases. Per the germline V gene, CDR1 is DFQATT and CDR2 is SNEGSKA (reference sequence). Trimming took 3 bases from V and 3 from J; bases not matched to a gene: 12. This CDR3 contains 16 residues. The CDR3 region has the DNA TGCAGTGCTAGTGGGGGGACTGGACTAGCGATCTACGAGCAGTACTTC. Translation: CSASGGTGLAIYEQYF.

This clone was recorded once. This chain connects TRBV18 to TRBJ1-3; maybe TRBD1 (6 bases). In germline, CDR1 is KGHSH, CDR2 LQKENI. V gave up 2 bases and J gave up 0 bases, with 11 bases separating them. This CDR3 is 16 amino acids long. CDR3 region: CASSPTSGDSGNTIYF. CDR3 bases: TGTGCCAGCTCACCAACATCAGGGGACTCTGGAAACACCATATATTTT.

The chain carries TRBV7-9 and TRBJ2-7, with D perhaps matching TRBD1 or TRBD2 (7 bases each). The V gene's germline CDR1 is SEHNR and CDR2 FQNEAQ (reference sequence). The CDR3 has 13 residues. V dropped 1 base and J dropped 7 bases, with 11 bases sitting between them. As DNA, the CDR3 is TGTGCCAGCAGCTTAGGACAGGGAGGGGAGCAGTACTTC. It encodes CASSLGQGGEQYF.

V gene TRBV10-3 combines with J gene TRBJ2-1; 9 bases are a match to TRBD1. Germline trimming cut 6 bases from V and 7 bases from J; bases unmatched to any gene: 10. The length of the CDR3 is 15 residues. Germline V lookup: CDR1 ENHRY, CDR2 SYGVKD. CDR3 in DNA: TGTGCCATCAGGTCCCCCGGGACAGGGAAGAATGAGCAGTTCTTC. Translating it yields CAIRSPGTGKNEQFF.

This rearrangement joins TRBV5-1 to TRBJ2-1, with D possibly called TRBD1 or TRBD2 (5 bases each). V was shortened by 4 bases and J by 0 bases, with 11 bases between the two germline ends. Germline loops: CDR1 SGHRS, CDR2 YFSETQ. This CDR3 is 15 amino acids long. The CDR3 nucleotides are TGCGCCAGCAGCATGGGGACGAGCTCCTACAATGAGCAGTTCTTC. This codes for CASSMGTSSYNEQFF.

This chain links TRBV19 with TRBJ2-2; 7 nucleotides line up with TRBD2. There are 14 residues in the CDR3. V lost 7 bases and J lost 5; bases outside the gene matches: 7. Per germline, CDR1 LNHDA and CDR2 SQIVND (reference sequence). CDR3 DNA: TGTGCCAGTACTTATAGGGGAGGGACCGGGGAGCTGTTTTTT. Protein: CASTYRGGTGELFF.

The chain employs TRBV29-1 and TRBJ1-2, with no clear D. The germline V and J ends were trimmed by 0 bases and 0 bases, with 17 bases remaining between them. Germline assignment: CDR1 SQVTM and CDR2 ANQGSEA. The CDR3 has 17 amino acids. The DNA for the CDR3 is TGCAGCGTTGAAGATCGGCAAAAATCCGGTTCTAACTATGGCTACACCTTC. Translated: CSVEDRQKSGSNYGYTF.

The chain joins TRBV4-1 to TRBJ2-1, with D maybe TRBD2 (5 bases). CDR3 length equals 16 residues. The V end was cut by 0 bases, the J end by 5 bases, with 14 bases between. Germline CDR1 and CDR2: MGHRA and YSYEKL. Here the CDR3 DNA reads TGCGCCAGCAGCCAAGAAGTCCGGGGATGGAACAATGAGCAGTTCTTC. It yields the protein CASSQEVRGWNNEQFF.

The chain is built from TRBV27 and TRBJ2-7; D may correspond to TRBD1 or TRBD2 (5 bases each). Trimming left V 6 bases short and J 7 bases short, with 16 bases between. This CDR3 has 13 amino acids. Germline values: CDR1 MNHEY, CDR2 SMNVEV (reference sequence). The CDR3 coding sequence is TGTGCCAGCAGACCCCCGGGACCGGGGGAGCAGTACTTC. This sequence encodes CASRPPGPGEQYF.

The table lists this clone with a few counts. The chain couples TRBV28 to TRBJ1-1, with D tentatively TRBD1 (5 bases). Germline values: CDR1 MDHEN, CDR2 SYDVKM. With 2 bases removed from V and 1 base from J, the gap between germline ends came to 11 bases. The CDR3 totals 15 residues. The chain's CDR3 is CASSLRGVANTEAFF. The CDR3, as DNA: TGTGCCAGCAGTTTACGGGGGGTCGCGAACACTGAAGCTTTCTTT.

J is TRBJ2-1 and V is TRBV4-1; weak D call: TRBD1 (5 bases). Germline assignment: CDR1 MGHRA and CDR2 YSYEKL. The CDR3 length is 14 residues. Trimming cost V 6 bases and J 1 base, with 10 bases left between them. CDR3 loop: CASRTEQSYNEQFF. The CDR3 DNA reads as TGCGCCAGCAGGACAGAGCAGTCCTACAATGAGCAGTTCTTC.

This chain uses TRBV28 with TRBJ2-1, with D maybe TRBD2 (5 bases). Germline values: CDR1 MDHEN, CDR2 SYDVKM. The V end was cut by 5 bases, the J end by 13 bases, with 15 bases between. This CDR3 contains 12 residues. In DNA, the CDR3 is TGTGCCAGCAGTCCCTCGAGGAGGATCCAGTTCTTC. As protein: CASSPSRRIQFF.

The chain has TRBV10-3 and TRBJ2-1; D remains unclear. The V and J ends lost 6 bases and 0 bases respectively, with 9 bases between them. CDR1 and CDR2 from the germline V gene are ENHRY and SYGVKD. The CDR3 consists of 14 residues. CDR3 DNA: TGTGCCATCAGAGCTAGTCTCTCCTACAATGAGCAGTTCTTC. Residues: CAIRASLSYNEQFF.

The rearrangement uses TRBV3-1 (or the pseudogene TRBV3-2) and TRBJ2-7, with unresolved D. The germline V and J ends were trimmed by 2 bases and 7 bases, with 9 bases remaining between them. This CDR3 comprises 12 residues. Germline assignment: CDR1 LGHDT and CDR2 YNNKEL (reference sequence). This CDR3 reads CASSQTMREQYF. The DNA of the CDR3 is TGTGCCAGCAGCCAAACTATGCGGGAGCAGTACTTC.

The V and J genes are TRBV4-1 and TRBJ1-5; D is ambiguous. Germline V gene lookup returns CDR1 MGHRA and CDR2 YSYEKL. CDR3 length: 12 residues. V shed 0 bases and J shed 11 bases, with 8 bases lying between them. The CDR3 region is CASSQDTGAQHF. Here the CDR3 DNA reads TGCGCCAGCAGCCAAGATACCGGTGCCCAGCATTTT.

This chain links TRBV5-1 with TRBJ2-1, with 9 bases identical to TRBD2. From germline, CDR1 is SGHRS and CDR2 YFSETQ. V shed 3 bases and J 5 bases; nucleotides not matched to a gene: 6. The CDR3 is 15 amino acids. CDR3 region: CASSSRLADNNEQFF. CDR3 nucleotide sequence: TGCGCCAGCAGCTCCCGACTAGCGGACAACAATGAGCAGTTCTTC.

CDR3: CASSIRQDSNQPQHF. The CDR3 region has the DNA TGTGCCAGTAGTATTCGGCAGGATAGCAATCAGCCCCAGCATTTT. The chain joins TRBV19 to TRBJ1-5; D remains ambiguous. The CDR3 has 15 amino acids. With 3 bases removed from V and 0 bases from J, the gap between germline ends came to 9 bases. CDR1 is LNHDA, CDR2 SQIVND, per germline (reference sequence).

This clone was detected only a few times. V is TRBV2 and J is TRBJ1-1; tentative D call: TRBD1 (5 bases). Trimming pared 5 bases from V and 6 bases from J, leaving 19 bases between. Germline CDR1 and CDR2: SNHLY and FYNNEI. This CDR3 region has 15 residues. The DNA of the CDR3 is TGTGCCAGCAGTTACGTCGAGGGGCTCCAGGCTGAAGCTTTCTTT. Protein: CASSYVEGLQAEAFF.

This chain links TRBV20-1 with TRBJ2-7; a weak D match, TRBD2 (7 bases). The V gene lost 3 bases and the J gene lost 2 bases, with 14 bases spanning the gap. From germline, CDR1 is DFQATT and CDR2 SNEGSKA (reference sequence). The length of the CDR3 is 14 residues. This chain's CDR3 is CSASRGGSTYEQYF. Here the CDR3 DNA reads TGCAGTGCTAGTAGGGGGGGTTCCACCTACGAGCAGTACTTC.

The chain employs TRBV12-3 or TRBV12-4 and TRBJ1-5; a weak D match, TRBD1 (5 bases). The CDR3 contains 13 residues. V was pared by 6 bases and J by 3 bases, with 9 bases between. CDR3 loop: CASRGGYNQPQHF. In DNA, the CDR3 is TGTGCCAGCAGGGGGGGGTACAATCAGCCCCAGCATTTT.